This TCR beta chain was sequenced during a study of cytomegalovirus exposure and HLA in healthy donors. Primers included in the PCR were 60 Vbeta and 13 Jbeta primers. Repertoires were generated with immunoSEQ multiplex PCR, while TCRdb's copy carries only in-frame clones and drops some. The table includes around 150,000 clones, about 79% detected once. Germline lookup yields CDR1 SGDLS and CDR2 YYNGEE. The CDR3 is 16 residues long. V trimming: 2 bases; J trimming: 5 bases; junction bases outside the gene matches: 7. The sequencing sample was made of PBMCs. The origin of this receptor is a male donor in good health and CMV-seronegative. This chain uses TRBV9 with TRBJ1-6; 7 nucleotides agree with TRBD1. CDR3 in DNA: TGTGCCAGCAGCGTTTCAGGGGGTCTGAATAATTCACCCCTCCACTTT. Translation gives CASSVSGGLNNSPLHF.